These 9 T cell receptor beta chains originate from one sample sequenced in a study of cytomegalovirus exposure and HLA in healthy donors. Use of 60 Vbeta and 13 Jbeta primers characterized the PCR. Profiled with immunoSEQ multiplex PCR; TCRdb holds only in-frame clones, not every one. This sample has about 130,000 clones; roughly three quarters occur once, and the top ten carry 0.9% to 1.2%. Sequenced input: PBMCs. These receptor sequences come from a male donor in good health and CMV-seronegative.

The chain joins TRBV6-5 to TRBJ2-2; tentatively, D is TRBD2 (6 bases). Germline V gene data show CDR1 as MNHEY and CDR2 as SVGAGI. The CDR3 runs 16 residues. Trimming cost V 0 bases and J 5 bases, with 13 bases left between them. This chain's CDR3 is CASSYSTGRETGELFF. As DNA, the CDR3 is TGTGCCAGCAGTTACTCGACGGGGCGGGAAACCGGGGAGCTGTTTTTT.

The chain employs TRBV25-1 and TRBJ2-2; 8 bases align to TRBD1. This CDR3 has 18 residues. V was pared by 5 bases and J by 0 bases, with 11 bases of the junction left unmatched. Germline V gene lookup returns CDR1 MGHDK and CDR2 SYGVNS. The CDR3 nucleotides are TGTGCCAGCAGTCCGGACAGGGAACAACCATCGAACACCGGGGAGCTGTTTTTT. It codes for CASSPDREQPSNTGELFF. The whole variable domain, filled in from reference TRBV25-1 and TRBJ2-2, reads EADIYQTPRYLVIGTGKKITLECSQTMGHDKMYWYQQDPGMELHLIHYSYGVNSTEKGDLSSESTVSRIRTEHFPLTLESARPSHTSQYLCASSPDREQPSNTGELFFGEGSRLTVL.

CDR3 nucleotide sequence: TGTGCCAGTAGTTTTCAGGGTACCGGGGAGCTGTTTTTT. Translated, it gives CASSFQGTGELFF. The chain carries TRBV19 and TRBJ2-2; a possible D gene is TRBD1 (5 bases). CDR1 is LNHDA and CDR2 is SQIVND in the germline V gene (reference sequence). The CDR3 is 13 residues long. V lost 5 bases and J 5 bases, leaving 9 bases between the germline ends. Based on the CDR3 plus reference TRBV19 and TRBJ2-2, the full variable domain is DGGITQSPKYLFRKEGQNVTLSCEQNLNHDAMYWYRQDPGQGLRLIYYSQIVNDFQKGDIAEGYSVSREKKESFPLTVTSAQKNPTAFYLCASSFQGTGELFFGEGSRLTVL.

J is TRBJ2-7 and V is TRBV5-6; a weak D match, TRBD2 (6 bases). The V end lost 2 bases, the J end lost 2 bases, and 11 bases lay between the germline ends. The CDR3 spans 14 residues. The germline V gene encodes CDR1 SGHDT and CDR2 YYEEEE. CDR3 sequence reads: CASSFGTPAYEQYF. The CDR3, as DNA: TGTGCCAGCAGCTTCGGGACTCCAGCCTACGAGCAGTACTTC.

The chain employs TRBV2 and TRBJ1-2, with 7 nucleotides matching TRBD1. The CDR3 extends over 15 amino acids. CDR1 and CDR2 (germline): SNHLY, FYNNEI. Trimming cost V 6 bases and J 4 bases; bases outside gene matches: 11. The CDR3 spells CASRGGRDRSYGYTF. CDR3 nucleotide sequence: TGTGCCAGCAGGGGGGGTAGGGACAGAAGCTATGGCTACACCTTC.

This clone has just a few counts. Other DNA sequences within the sample encode an identical CDR3. The V gene is TRBV6-5, the J gene TRBJ2-5, with 15 bases lining up with TRBD2. V trimming: 6 bases; J trimming: 2 bases; junction bases outside the gene matches: 1. This CDR3 is built from 15 residues. Germline V gene sequence: CDR1 MNHEY, CDR2 SVGAGI. The CDR3 nucleotides are TGTGCCAGCAGAGGACTAGCGGGGGGGCAAGAGACCCAGTACTTC. Its translation is CASRGLAGGQETQYF.

This clone has just one count. The genes are TRBV2 and TRBJ2-5, with D possibly TRBD2 on 5 matching bases. V lost 2 bases to trimming and J lost 2 bases, with 18 bases between them. Germline CDR1 reads SNHLY; CDR2 reads FYNNEI. This CDR3 spans 17 amino acids. The CDR3 nucleotides read TGTGCCAGCAGTGAACCGGAGGCCCTTACTACACAAGAGACCCAGTACTTC. Translation gives CASSEPEALTTQETQYF. The whole variable domain, remainder taken from reference TRBV2 and TRBJ2-5, is EPEVTQTPSHQVTQMGQEVILRCVPISNHLYFYWYRQILGQKVEFLVSFYNNEISEKSEIFDDQFSVERPDGSNFTLKIRSTKLEDSAMYFCASSEPEALTTQETQYFGPGTRLLVL.

The V call is TRBV5-1, the J call TRBJ2-7; perhaps TRBD2 as D (6 bases). This CDR3 has 15 residues. The germline CDR1 and CDR2 sequences are SGHRS and YFSETQ. Trimming stripped 4 bases from V and 8 bases from J, with 22 bases between. CDR3: CASSPGGGDIRQQYF. DNA for the CDR3: TGCGCCAGCAGCCCCGGTGGAGGGGATATTAGGCAGCAGTACTTC.

The V and J genes are TRBV2 and TRBJ2-1, with 15 positions matching TRBD2. The CDR3 runs to 16 residues. Germline V gene sequence: CDR1 SNHLY, CDR2 FYNNEI. J lost 7 bases, V lost 0 bases, and 1 base had no gene match. Here the CDR3 DNA reads TGTGCCAGCAGTGAAGCGGGACTAGCGGGGGGTAATGAGCAGTTCTTC. Protein product: CASSEAGLAGGNEQFF.